This TCR beta chain was obtained from a study of T cell repertoires in cytomegalovirus infection (dated by TCRdb to about 2019). About the investigation overall: Peptide stimulations targeted recently identified HLA-C-restricted CMV epitopes, whose presentation resists viral immunomodulation, together with well-studied HLA-B-restricted epitopes. The HLA type of each donor mattered for the analysis, because public TCR beta signatures pointed to carriage of CMV infection along with the matching HLA type. General conclusions and limits of the study: In both this cohort and an independent 352-donor cohort, the cumulative frequency of public TCR beta family members distinguished carriers of CMV infection plus the relevant HLA type. In the ex vivo response, HLA-C-restricted CMV-specific TCR beta clonotypes were dominant, and in two of eight donors the single most frequent clonotype came from this HLA-C-restricted group.

Comments on this clonotype: Its antigen is currently not known. Per-base quality was not reported, and no clone a single base away is much larger than it.

Data came from an Illumina HiSeq 1500. The public reads were quality trimmed at Q25 with fastp and then assembled into clones with MiXCR by TCRdb, keeping productive beta chains. Records with the same CDR3 protein are collapsed into one entry carrying the most frequent genes and DNA. The sample includes fewer than 70,000 distinct CDR3 sequences, with about 27% observed a single time. 45% to 75% of the sample is in the top ten clones. Per the publication, the treatment or condition label means: in vitro stimulation with specific CMV peptide epitopes to enrich CMV-specific T cells. Compared with germline, V lacks 4 bases and J lacks 1 base; bases without a gene match: 15. Reading from cysteine to phenylalanine, the CDR3 counts 18 amino acids. Only the CDR3 part of the read is kept: 54 bases, read in frame from the first base.

The receptor chain draws on TRBV12-3 or TRBV12-4 and TRBJ1-1; 7 nucleotides in the junction match TRBD1. The receptor comes from a human donor in good health (CMV status not recorded). Some clones in this sample may be carry-over from other donors' samples. The material was CD8+ T cells from cultured PBMCs, obtained from culture after CMV antigen stimulation. The base sequence is TGTGCCAGCAGTTCCCGACAGGGCTTACGGTATTCGAACACTGAAGCTTTCTTT. Its protein is CASSSRQGLRYSNTEAFF.